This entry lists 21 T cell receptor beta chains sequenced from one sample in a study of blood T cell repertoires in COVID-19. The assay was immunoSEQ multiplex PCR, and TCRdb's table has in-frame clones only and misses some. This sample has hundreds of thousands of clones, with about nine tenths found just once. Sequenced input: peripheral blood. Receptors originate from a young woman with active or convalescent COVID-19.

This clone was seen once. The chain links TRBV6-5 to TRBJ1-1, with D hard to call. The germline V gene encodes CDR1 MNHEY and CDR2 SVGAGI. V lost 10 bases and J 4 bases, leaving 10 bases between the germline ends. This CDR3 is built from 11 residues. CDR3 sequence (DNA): TGTGCCACCCTTAGGAGCACTGAAGCTTTCTTT. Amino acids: CATLRSTEAFF.

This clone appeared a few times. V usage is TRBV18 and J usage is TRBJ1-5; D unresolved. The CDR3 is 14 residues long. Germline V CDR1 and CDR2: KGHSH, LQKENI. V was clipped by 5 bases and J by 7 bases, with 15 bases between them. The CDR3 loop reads CASSSGNLGQPQHF. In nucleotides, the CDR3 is TGTGCCAGCTCATCGGGGAACTTAGGGCAGCCCCAGCATTTT.

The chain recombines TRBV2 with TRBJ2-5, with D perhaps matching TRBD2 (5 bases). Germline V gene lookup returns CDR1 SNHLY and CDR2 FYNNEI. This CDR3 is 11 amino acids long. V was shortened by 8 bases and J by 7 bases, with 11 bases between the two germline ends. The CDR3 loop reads CASGRGGTQYF. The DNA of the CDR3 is TGTGCCAGCGGGAGAGGAGGGACCCAGTACTTC.

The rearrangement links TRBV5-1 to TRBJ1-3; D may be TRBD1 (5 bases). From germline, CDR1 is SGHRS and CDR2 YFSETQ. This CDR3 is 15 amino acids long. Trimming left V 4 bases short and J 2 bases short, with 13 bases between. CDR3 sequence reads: CASSPDSSPGNTIYF. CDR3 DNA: TGCGCCAGCAGCCCCGACAGTTCCCCTGGAAACACCATATATTTT.

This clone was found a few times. The chain's CDR3 is CASSETSGRWAVEQYF. In DNA form, the CDR3 reads TGTGCCAGCAGCGAGACTAGCGGGCGATGGGCGGTCGAGCAGTACTTC. This chain links TRBV7-7 with TRBJ2-7, with 10 bases aligning to TRBD2. CDR1 is SSHAT and CDR2 is FNYEAQ in the germline V gene (reference sequence). Trimming at V came to 5 bases and at J to 6 bases, leaving 13 bases not matched to a gene. The CDR3 is 16 amino acids.

CDR3 protein: CASSLVPSGSISYEQYF. The CDR3 DNA reads as TGCGCCAGCAGCTTGGTTCCTAGCGGGAGTATCTCCTACGAGCAGTACTTC. The genes are TRBV5-1 and TRBJ2-7; 10 positions match TRBD2. Germline lookup yields CDR1 SGHRS and CDR2 YFSETQ. The CDR3 loop spans 17 amino acids. Trimming cost V 0 bases and J 0 bases; bases outside gene matches: 6.

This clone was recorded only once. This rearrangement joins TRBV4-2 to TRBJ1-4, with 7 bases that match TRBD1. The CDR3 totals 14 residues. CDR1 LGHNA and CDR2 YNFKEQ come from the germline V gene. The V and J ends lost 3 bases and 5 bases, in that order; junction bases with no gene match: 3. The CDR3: CASSHGQANEKLFF. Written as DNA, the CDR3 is TGTGCCAGCAGCCACGGACAGGCCAATGAAAAACTGTTTTTT.

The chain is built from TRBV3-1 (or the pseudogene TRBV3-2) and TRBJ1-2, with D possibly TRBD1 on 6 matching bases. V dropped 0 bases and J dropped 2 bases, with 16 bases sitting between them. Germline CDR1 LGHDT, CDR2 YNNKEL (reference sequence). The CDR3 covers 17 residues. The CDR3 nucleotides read TGTGCCAGCAGCCAAGATAGCCTCAGGGACACAAACTATGGCTACACCTTC. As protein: CASSQDSLRDTNYGYTF.

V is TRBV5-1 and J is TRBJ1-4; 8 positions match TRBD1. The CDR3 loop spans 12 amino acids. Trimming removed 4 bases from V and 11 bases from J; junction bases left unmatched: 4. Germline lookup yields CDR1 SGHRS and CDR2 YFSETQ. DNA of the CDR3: TGCGCCAGCAGCCCAGGACAGGGCAAACTGTTTTTT. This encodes CASSPGQGKLFF. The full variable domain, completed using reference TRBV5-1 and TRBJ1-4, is KAGVTQTPRYLIKTRGQQVTLSCSPISGHRSVSWYQQTPGQGLQFLFEYFSETQRNKGNFPGRFSGRQFSNSRSEMNVSTLELGDSALYLCASSPGQGKLFFGSGTQLSVL.

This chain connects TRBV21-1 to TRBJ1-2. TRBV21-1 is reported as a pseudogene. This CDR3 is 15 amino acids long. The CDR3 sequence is CASPNGWGANYGYTF. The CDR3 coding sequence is TGTGCCAGCCCCAACGGTTGGGGGGCTAACTATGGCTACACCTTC.

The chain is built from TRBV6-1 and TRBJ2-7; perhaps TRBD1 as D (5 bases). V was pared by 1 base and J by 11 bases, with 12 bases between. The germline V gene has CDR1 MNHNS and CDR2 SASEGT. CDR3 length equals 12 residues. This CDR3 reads CASSEVGQLKYF. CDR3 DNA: TGTGCCAGCAGTGAAGTGGGGCAGCTGAAGTACTTC.

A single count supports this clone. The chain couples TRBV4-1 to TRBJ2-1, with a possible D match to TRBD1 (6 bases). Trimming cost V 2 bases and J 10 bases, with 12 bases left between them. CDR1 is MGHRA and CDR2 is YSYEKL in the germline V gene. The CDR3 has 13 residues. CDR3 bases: TGCGCCAGCAGCCAACTACAGGGTTGGGAGCAGTTCTTC. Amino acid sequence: CASSQLQGWEQFF.

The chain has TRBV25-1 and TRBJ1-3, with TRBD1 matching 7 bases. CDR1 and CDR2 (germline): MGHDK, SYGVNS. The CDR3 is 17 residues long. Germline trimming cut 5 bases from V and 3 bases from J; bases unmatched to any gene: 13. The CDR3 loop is CASSINSVQGFGNTIYF. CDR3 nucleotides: TGTGCCAGCAGTATAAACTCGGTACAGGGGTTTGGAAACACCATATATTTT.

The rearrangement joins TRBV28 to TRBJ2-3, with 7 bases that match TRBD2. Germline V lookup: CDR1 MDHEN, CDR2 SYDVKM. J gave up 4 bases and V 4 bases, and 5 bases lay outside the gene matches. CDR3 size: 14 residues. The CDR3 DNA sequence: TGTGCCAGCAGTTCTAGGGCGGGAGCAGATACGCAGTATTTT. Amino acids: CASSSRAGADTQYF.

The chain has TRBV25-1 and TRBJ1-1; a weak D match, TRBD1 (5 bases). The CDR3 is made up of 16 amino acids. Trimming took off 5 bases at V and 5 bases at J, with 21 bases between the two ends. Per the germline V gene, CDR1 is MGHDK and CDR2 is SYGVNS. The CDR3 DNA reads TGTGCCAGCAGTCCCAGGAAGGGGCTTGGTCAGACTGAAGCTTTCTTT. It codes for CASSPRKGLGQTEAFF.

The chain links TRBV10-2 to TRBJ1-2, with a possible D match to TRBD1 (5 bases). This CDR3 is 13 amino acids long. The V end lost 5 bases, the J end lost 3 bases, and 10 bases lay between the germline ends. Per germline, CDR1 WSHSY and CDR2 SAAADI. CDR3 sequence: CASSMGRDYGYTF. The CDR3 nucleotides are TGCGCCAGCAGTATGGGGCGCGACTATGGCTACACCTTC.

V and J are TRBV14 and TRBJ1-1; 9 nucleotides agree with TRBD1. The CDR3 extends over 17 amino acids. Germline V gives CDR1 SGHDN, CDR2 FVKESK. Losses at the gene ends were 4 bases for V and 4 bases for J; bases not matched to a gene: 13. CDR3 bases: TGTGCCAGCAGCCCGTCACAGGGGGCAGGGGTAGTCACTGAAGCTTTCTTT. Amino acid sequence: CASSPSQGAGVVTEAFF.

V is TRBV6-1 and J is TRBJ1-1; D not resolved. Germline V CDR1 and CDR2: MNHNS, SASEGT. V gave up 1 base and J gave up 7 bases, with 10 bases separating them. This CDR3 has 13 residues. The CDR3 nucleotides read TGTGCCAGCAGTGAAGGTGACTACCTTGAAGCTTTCTTT. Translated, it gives CASSEGDYLEAFF.

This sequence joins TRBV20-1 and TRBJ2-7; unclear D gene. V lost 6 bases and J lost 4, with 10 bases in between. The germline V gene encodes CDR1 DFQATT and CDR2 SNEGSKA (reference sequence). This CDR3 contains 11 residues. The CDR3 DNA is TGCAGTGCCTCGGTTCTTTACGAGCAGTACTTC. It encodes CSASVLYEQYF.

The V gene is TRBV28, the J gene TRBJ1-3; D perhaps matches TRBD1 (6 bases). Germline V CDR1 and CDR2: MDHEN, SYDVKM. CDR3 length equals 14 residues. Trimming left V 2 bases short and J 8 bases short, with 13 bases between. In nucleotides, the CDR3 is TGTGCCAGCAGTTTAATAGGGAAGGGGGACACCATATATTTT. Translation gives CASSLIGKGDTIYF.

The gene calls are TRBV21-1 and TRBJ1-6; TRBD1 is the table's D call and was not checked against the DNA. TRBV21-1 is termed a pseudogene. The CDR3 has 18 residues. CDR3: CASSKGTGGITYNSPLHF. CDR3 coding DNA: TGTGCCAGCAGCAAGGGGACAGGGGGCATCACCTATAATTCACCCCTCCACTTT.